The present T cell receptor (beta chain) was sequenced within a study of T cells in Graves' hyperthyroidism and ophthalmopathy. This CDR3 region has 16 residues. V lost 4 bases, J lost 0 bases, and 13 bases lay in between. Germline values: CDR1 MDHEN, CDR2 SYDVKM. Ophthalmopathy cases met thresholds of Clinical Activity Score at least 3, NOSPECS grade at least 4 and duration under 3 months. Uncontrolled infection, other autoimmune disease, pregnancy or lactation excluded patients. A roughly 9.7 ml volume of fresh peripheral blood provided the PBMCs. RNA transcripts gave rise to amplified TCR beta CDR3 regions. HTBI primers were the set used in a first-round RT-PCR of the TCR CDR3. Using its own MiXCR run on the multiplex PCR reads, TCRdb lists one record per CDR3 protein. Among hundreds of thousands of distinct CDR3 sequences listed, about 20% were seen once.

The chain uses TRBV28 and TRBJ2-1; D is unresolved. What was sequenced was blood. This sequence was found in a man aged 30 to 39 with Graves' ophthalmopathy. CDR3 region: CASSSPPGLSYNEQFF. In DNA, the CDR3 is TGTGCCAGCAGTTCCCCCCCCGGGCTCTCCTACAATGAGCAGTTCTTC.